These T cell receptor beta chains were read from a single sample in a study of shared clonotypes between healthy human individuals. Produced via immunoSEQ multiplex PCR; TCRdb's table is partial and in-frame only. The sample has 950,000 to 1,200,000 clones, 60% to 80% seen once. Material for sequencing was memory CD4+ T cells from PBMCs. The receptors derive from a young man in good health. Some clones in this sample may be carry-over from other donors' samples. CDR3s include the opening cysteine and the closing phenylalanine or tryptophan. A D gene is named only where the DNA matches it firmly. Rows give clone size only sometimes, using once, few, many, or a class for an expanded clone.

>NA|TRBV10-1|TRBJ2-6|NA
TGCGCCAGCAGCGGAGGAAGCTCTGGGGCCAACGTCCTGACTTTC
CASSGGSSGANVLTF
>NA|TRBV19|TRBJ1-1|NA
TGTGCCAGTAGACACGAGGGGGGAAAGGCTGAAGCTTTCTTT
CASRHEGGKAEAFF
>NA|TRBV6-4|TRBJ1-4|few
TGTGCCAGCAGTGAGGGACCCCGAGGGGAAAAACTGTTTTTT
CASSEGPRGEKLFF
>NA|TRBV9|TRBJ1-1|NA
TGTGCCAGCAGCGTAGGGGGATGGAACACTGAAGCTTTCTTT
CASSVGGWNTEAFF
>TRBD2|TRBV9|TRBJ2-1|once
TGTGCCAGCAGCGTGAGTCTAGCGGGGTACAATGAGCAGTTCTTC
CASSVSLAGYNEQFF
>TRBD1|TRBV6-5|TRBJ1-2|NA
TGTGCCACCGCGCACAGGGGTGATGCTGGCTACACCTTC
CATAHRGDAGYTF
>NA|TRBV5-1|TRBJ1-2|NA
TGCGCCAGCAGCGCAATGACGGCGAACTATGGCTACACCTTC
CASSAMTANYGYTF
>NA|TRBV28|TRBJ1-1|NA
TGTGCCAGCAGTATACAGGGCGGAAGGACTGAAGCTTTCTTT
CASSIQGGRTEAFF
>TRBD2|TRBV11-2|TRBJ2-3|NA
TGTGCCAGCAGCCCGACGGGCGGGAGAACAGATACGCAGTATTTT
CASSPTGGRTDTQYF
>NA|TRBV29-1|TRBJ2-3|NA
TGCAGCGTTGGGGGCTGGCGGACCACAGATACGCAGTATTTT
CSVGGWRTTDTQYF
>TRBD2|TRBV2|TRBJ2-3|NA
TGTGCCAGCAGCCGGACTAGCGGGAGGACGAGTCTGGGCACAGATACGCAGTATTTT
CASSRTSGRTSLGTDTQYF
>NA|TRBV20-1|TRBJ2-1|NA
TGCAGTGCTAGTGGGTACAATGAGCAGTTCTTC
CSASGYNEQFF
>NA|TRBV5-6|TRBJ2-7|NA
TGTGCCAGCAGCGTAACGGGCCTCTCCTACGAGCAGTACTTC
CASSVTGLSYEQYF
>NA|TRBV30|TRBJ2-7|NA
TGTGCCTGGAGGAACCCGGGACAAGCAACCGAGCAGTACTTC
CAWRNPGQATEQYF
>NA|TRBV7-3|TRBJ1-1|NA
TGTGCCAGCAGCTTCTCCCCAGGGACTAACACTGAAGCTTTCTTT
CASSFSPGTNTEAFF
>NA|TRBV5-3|TRBJ2-5|few
TGTGCCCACGCCGAGGACTGCCCGGAGACCCAGTACTTC
CAHAEDCPETQYF
>NA|TRBV25-1|TRBJ2-1|once
TGTGCCAGCAGTGAATTTCAACGGGGGAGCTCCTACAATGAGCAGTTCTTC
CASSEFQRGSSYNEQFF
>NA|TRBV11-2|TRBJ2-3|NA
TGTGCCAGCAGCTCTCTTCGGGGAAATACGCAGTATTTT
CASSSLRGNTQYF
>NA|TRBV27|TRBJ1-5|NA
TGTGCCAGCAGTTATAGTCGGGATATGGTTAGCAATCAGCCCCAGCATTTT
CASSYSRDMVSNQPQHF
>TRBD2|TRBV2|TRBJ2-1|NA
TGTGCCAGCAGACCGGGACTAGCGGGAGGTTGGGTTAAAAATGAGCAGTTCTTC
CASRPGLAGGWVKNEQFF
>TRBD1|TRBV27|TRBJ1-4|few
TGTGCCAGCAGTTTATCGAAGCGGGCAGGGGGCGGTGAAAAACTGTTTTTT
CASSLSKRAGGGEKLFF
>TRBD1|TRBV18|TRBJ2-7|NA
TGTGCCAGCTCACTATACACAGGGGGCGATTGGGAGCAGTACTTC
CASSLYTGGDWEQYF
>NA|TRBV2|TRBJ2-3|NA
TGTGCCAGCAGTGAAACGGCGGGTACGCAGTATTTT
CASSETAGTQYF
>NA|TRBV5-1|TRBJ2-6|NA
TGCGCCAGCAGCTTGGTATCGGGGGCCAACGTCCTGACTTTC
CASSLVSGANVLTF
>NA|TRBV5-4|TRBJ2-1|once
TGTGCCAGCAGCTTGGACAGGGATGGCGGTGAGCAGTTCTTC
CASSLDRDGGEQFF
>NA|TRBV9|TRBJ1-1|NA
TGTGCCAGCAGTAGGCAGGGTGGGTTTTGTATGAACACTGAAGCTTTCTTT
CASSRQGGFCMNTEAFF
>NA|TRBV11-3|TRBJ2-7|NA
TGTGCCAGCAGCCGCTGGGGCTCCTACGAGCAGTACTTC
CASSRWGSYEQYF
>NA|TRBV9|TRBJ2-1|NA
TGTGCCAGCAGCGTAGGAGAGGGTTGGGGGGCTCACCGGTTCTTC
CASSVGEGWGAHRFF
>TRBD1|TRBV10-2|TRBJ1-5|many
TGCGCCAGCAGAGGACAGGGTCTTCAGCCCCAGCATTTT
CASRGQGLQPQHF
>NA|TRBV7-9|TRBJ2-6|once
TGTGCCAGCAGCTTTCGGTCTGGGGCCAACGTCCTGACTTTC
CASSFRSGANVLTF